This TCR beta chain was observed in a study of beta chain features in type 1 diabetes. Sequencing targeted expressed TCRB transcripts, as all isolated RNA had been reverse transcribed. TCRdb's table, derived via immunoSEQ multiplex PCR, lists solely in-frame clones and lacks some. The sample has a few hundred thousand clones; approximately 30% are singletons. CD4+ cells of the naive, central memory, regulatory and stem cell-like memory types were sorted via CD45RO/CCR7/CD25/CD127/CD95/CD27. This CDR3 spans 14 amino acids. Germline CDR1 and CDR2: SGHVS and FQNEAQ. The trim removed 5 bases at V and 9 bases at J, leaving 8 bases unmatched.

This TCR was sampled from a man younger than 35 in good health. The sample consisted of naive CD4+ T cells from blood. The rearrangement links TRBV7-8 to TRBJ2-7; 12 positions agree with TRBD1. The CDR3 spells CASSRPGTGGVQYF. As DNA, the CDR3 is TGTGCCAGCAGCCGTCCCGGGACAGGGGGCGTGCAGTACTTC.